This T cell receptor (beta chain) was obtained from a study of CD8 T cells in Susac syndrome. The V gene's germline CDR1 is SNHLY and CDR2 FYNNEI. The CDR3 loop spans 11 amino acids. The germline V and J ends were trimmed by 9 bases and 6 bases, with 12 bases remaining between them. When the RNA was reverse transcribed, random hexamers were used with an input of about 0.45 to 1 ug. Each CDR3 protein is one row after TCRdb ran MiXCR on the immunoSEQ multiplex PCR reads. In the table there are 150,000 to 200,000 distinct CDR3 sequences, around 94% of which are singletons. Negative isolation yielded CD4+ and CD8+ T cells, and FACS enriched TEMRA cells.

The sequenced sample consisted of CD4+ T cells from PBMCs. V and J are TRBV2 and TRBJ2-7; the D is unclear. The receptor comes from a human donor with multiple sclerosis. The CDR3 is CASRRSTEQYF. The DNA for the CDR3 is TGTGCCAGTCGAAGGAGCACCGAGCAGTACTTC. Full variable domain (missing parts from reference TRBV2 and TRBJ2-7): EPEVTQTPSHQVTQMGQEVILRCVPISNHLYFYWYRQILGQKVEFLVSFYNNEISEKSEIFDDQFSVERPDGSNFTLKIRSTKLEDSAMYFCASRRSTEQYFGPGTRLTVT.